This T cell receptor (beta chain) was captured by sequencing in a study of OX40 agonist ivuxolimab in advanced cancers. Study-level points and caveats: CD8+ T cells (on average) carried more expanded clones than CD4+ T cells.

Germline lookup yields CDR1 SGHAT and CDR2 FQNNGV. Trimming took off 5 bases at V and 1 base at J, with 21 bases between the two ends. The CDR3 spans 17 residues. Regarding this clone: Its antigen is as yet unknown.

Profiling relied on immunoSEQ multiplex PCR, and the TCRdb table lists in-frame clones only, not all of them. The table has some 73,000 clones, approximately 83% seen once. The TCR was taken from an adult with an advanced solid tumor such as melanoma, head and neck, liver or kidney cancer. The chain carries TRBV11-2 and TRBJ2-7; TRBD2 might be the D (8 bases). Sample: CD4+ or CD8+ T cells sorted from blood, taken in a trial of the OX40 agonist ivuxolimab. As DNA, the CDR3 is TGTGCCAGCAGCCGAGGGGGCGGGAGGACATATTCCTACGAGCAGTACTTC. Protein: CASSRGGGRTYSYEQYF.